The clone carrying this T cell receptor beta chain was found a few times. Its specificity is unknown. Germline V gives CDR1 KGHSH, CDR2 LQKENI. The CDR3 spans 15 residues. V gave up 3 bases and J gave up 6 bases; unmatched junction bases: 8. These data are taken from a study of blood T cells in healthy people across ages. Study-wide points: CMV status of donors was not determined, possibly confounding expanded clonotype changes.

Alongside a J-beta primer mix, a sample-barcoded 5' primer served in a second PCR lasting roughly 7 to 11 cycles. TCRdb analysed the 5' RACE reads with MiXCR anew, one entry per CDR3 protein. The sample has 700,000 or so distinct CDR3 sequences, about a fifth seen once. This receptor was taken from a man aged 65-85 years in good health. The chain links TRBV18 to TRBJ2-3, with 8 bases aligning to TRBD1. The sequenced sample consisted of blood. The CDR3 protein is CASSPWTGPMDTQYF. The CDR3 DNA sequence: TGTGCCAGCTCACCGTGGACAGGGCCAATGGATACGCAGTATTTT.